The table lists the clone carrying this T cell receptor beta chain with a few counts. What it binds is not known. The data originate from a study of T cells after yellow fever vaccination. Study in general: Preparation used SMART-Seq v4 Ultra Low Input for the low-cell-number fractions.

Findings and caveats of the study: Reappearance after the booster was observed for most primary-vaccination clones (roughly 96% CD4, less than 90% CD8).

TCR cDNA was made by 5'RACE template switching, adding a universal primer site and UMIs. TCRdb re-called the 5' RACE reads with MiXCR, one entry per CDR3 protein. The repertoire includes approximately 550,000 distinct CDR3 sequences, roughly a fifth of them detected once, and 13% to 15% sits in the top ten. This CDR3 has 13 residues. V was cut by 8 bases and J by 1 base, with 11 bases left in between. The V gene's germline CDR1 is MNHNS and CDR2 SASEGT. This clonotype originated in a young man who received the YFV17D yellow fever vaccine. The sample consisted of PBMCs, taken 15 days after the yellow fever booster vaccination. The rearrangement links TRBV6-1 to TRBJ1-1; TRBD1 might be the D (5 bases). The CDR3 region is CASGHLPNTEAFF. DNA for the CDR3: TGTGCCAGCGGACATTTGCCGAACACTGAAGCTTTCTTT.